The present entry profiles one TCR beta chain with its context. The antigen is unknown. The sample comes from a study of identical twins. Points from the study as a whole: Within cord blood, abundant beta clonotypes carried fewer insertions, but memory repertoires showed no such trend.

The CDR3 contains 15 residues. The J segment lost 13 bases and the V segment lost 9 bases, leaving 18 bases of the junction unmatched. Per the germline V gene, CDR1 is MNHEY and CDR2 is SMNVEV (reference sequence). Each CDR3 protein gets one entry after TCRdb re-called the 5' RACE reads with MiXCR. Seen here are approximately 190,000 distinct CDR3 sequences, 15% observed once, and the top ten hold 40%. These sequences were also reported in another study, on T cells expressing NK-cell markers.

The receptor's source is a woman aged 18 to 35 in good health. Sequences were obtained from CD8+ T cells sorted from blood. The chain combines TRBV27 with TRBJ2-7; 13 bases line up with TRBD2. The CDR3 DNA is TGTGCCAGTGGGACTTTGGGACTAGCGGGAAAGAGGGACTACTTC. As protein: CASGTLGLAGKRDYF.